These T cell receptor beta chains were read from a single sample in a study of blood T cells in healthy people across ages. TCRdb recomputed calls from the 5' RACE reads with MiXCR, one row per CDR3 protein. Found here are over 600,000 distinct CDR3 sequences, roughly 20% of them singletons; the top ten hold around 3.4%. Sequencing used blood. The receptor set was obtained from a man aged 70 or older in good health. The CDR3 runs from the conserved cysteine through the conserved F or W. D genes are given only for firm matches. Some rows have no size entry. The others give once, few or many, or a class for an expanded clone.

few 14 TRBJ2-3 TRBV6-1 - TGTGCCACCCTACCACGCCGATCGGGAGATACGCAGTATTTT CATLPRRSGDTQYF
- 14 TRBJ1-2 TRBV2 - TGTGCCAGCAGTGACGGGGTTTGGAACTATGGCTACACCTTC CASSDGVWNYGYTF
once 13 TRBJ1-5 TRBV28 - TGTGCCAGCTCGGACGGACAAAATCAGCCCCAGCATTTT CASSDGQNQPQHF
few 13 TRBJ2-5 TRBV6-1 - TGTGCCAACAGTGGGACGAGGGAGGAGACCCAGTACTTC CANSGTREETQYF
many 12 TRBJ2-2 TRBV29-1 - TGCAGCGGAGGACACAACACCGGGGAGCTGTTTTTT CSGGHNTGELFF
many 15 TRBJ2-5 TRBV12-3/TRBV12-4 - TGTGCCAGCAGTTCATTCAACTGGGGTGGAGAGACCCAGTACTTC CASSSFNWGGETQYF
few 14 TRBJ2-7 TRBV2 - TGTGCCAGCACCTTCGGGTGGGGTGAGAACGAGCAGTACTTC CASTFGWGENEQYF
once 12 TRBJ1-4 TRBV5-1 - TGCGCCAGCAGCGTGGAGGGGGAAAAACTGTTTTTT CASSVEGEKLFF
- 15 TRBJ1-1 TRBV19 - TGTGCCAGTAGTACCCGACAGACTATGAACACTGAAGCTTTCTTT CASSTRQTMNTEAFF
few 15 TRBJ2-7 TRBV11-2 - TGTGCCAGCAGCTTAGATAGGGGACAAGGTTACGAGCAGTACTTC CASSLDRGQGYEQYF
- 15 TRBJ1-4 TRBV10-3 - TGTGCCATCAGTGGGGACCCAGCAACTAATGAAAAACTGTTTTTT CAISGDPATNEKLFF
many 14 TRBJ1-1 TRBV7-3 TRBD1 TGTGCCAGCAGCCAACAGGGGATGAACACTGAAGCTTTCTTT CASSQQGMNTEAFF
- 14 TRBJ2-2 TRBV2 - TGTGCCAGCAGTGTAATGCCTAGTAGGGGGGAGCTGTTTTTT CASSVMPSRGELFF
few 11 TRBJ2-5 TRBV6-2/TRBV6-3 - TGTGCCAGCGGAGGGGACGAGACCCAGTACTTC CASGGDETQYF
- 15 TRBJ2-7 TRBV28 - TGTGCCAGCAGTTTCGGGGGCAGCATTAGGTACGAGCAGTACTTC CASSFGGSIRYEQYF
- 15 TRBJ2-5 TRBV28 TRBD1 TGTGCCAGCAGTTTATCTTGGACAGGGAAGTACGAGCAGCACTTC CASSLSWTGKYEQHF
once 15 TRBJ2-1 TRBV6-4 - TGTGCCAGCACCGAGGGGCGGTTAGGCTACAATGAGCAGTTCTTC CASTEGRLGYNEQFF
- 16 TRBJ2-7 TRBV20-1 - TGCAGTGCTAGAGATGCGGTGTCTAGAGGGGGGGGCGAGCAGTACTTC CSARDAVSRGGGEQYF
few 14 TRBJ1-4 TRBV28 - TGTGCCAGCAGTTTGTTAGGGCCGGCCGAAAAACTGTTTTTT CASSLLGPAEKLFF
- 14 TRBJ1-4 TRBV6-1 - TGTGCCAGCAGTCCTCGACAGAATAATGAAAAACTGTTTTTT CASSPRQNNEKLFF
many 13 TRBJ2-5 TRBV27 - TGTGCCAGCAGTTTGGTAGAAGGGGAGACCCAGTACTTC CASSLVEGETQYF
- 13 TRBJ1-2 TRBV14 TRBD1 TGTGCCAGCAGCGCGGGACAGAACTATGGCTACACCTTC CASSAGQNYGYTF
few 15 TRBJ2-3 TRBV7-3 - TGTGCCAGCAGCTTGGGCCAAGGGTACACAGATACGCAGTATTTT CASSLGQGYTDTQYF
- 14 TRBJ2-1 TRBV7-9 TRBD2 TGTGCCAGCAGCTCACTAGCGGGAGTAAGTGAGCAGTTCTTC CASSSLAGVSEQFF
- 16 TRBJ1-6 TRBV7-6 - TGTGCCAGCAGCGCATACGGCCCACAGGGTGGTTCACCCCTCCACTTT CASSAYGPQGGSPLHF
many 15 TRBJ2-1 TRBV20-1 - TGCAGTGCTAACCCCGGCACTAGCCCTGAAAATGAGCAGTTCTTC CSANPGTSPENEQFF
many 13 TRBJ1-5 TRBV6-2/TRBV6-3 - TGTGCCAGCAGTTCGGAAGCTAATCAGCCCCAGCATTTT CASSSEANQPQHF
- 13 TRBJ2-5 TRBV5-1 TRBD2 TGCGCCAGCAGCTTGGAAAAAGCGGGGGCCCAGTACTTC CASSLEKAGAQYF
- 15 TRBJ2-5 TRBV19 TRBD1 TGTGCCAGCCAAGAGACAGGGAATAAGGTGGAGACCCAGTACTTC CASQETGNKVETQYF
- 13 TRBJ1-2 TRBV6-4 - TGTGCCAGCAGTGACGGCAGCTGGCGGGGCTACACCTTC CASSDGSWRGYTF
few 13 TRBJ2-2 TRBV5-1 - TGCGCCAGCAGCCTACTAGAGGGCGGGGAGCTGTTTTTT CASSLLEGGELFF
- 14 TRBJ2-1 TRBV12-3/TRBV12-4 TRBD2 TGTGCCAGCGCAAAACTAGCGCCGTACAATGAGCAGTTCTTC CASAKLAPYNEQFF
- 14 TRBJ2-3 TRBV18 - TGTGCCAGCTCACCAAAGGTGGAGGGAGATACGCAGTATTTT CASSPKVEGDTQYF
- 13 TRBJ2-1 TRBV10-3 - TGTGCCATCAATTCGGGGAGTTTGGGGGAGCAGTTCTTC CAINSGSLGEQFF
few 14 TRBJ2-5 TRBV5-1 TRBD2 TGCGCCAGCAGCCGACTAGCGGCCCAAGAGACCCAGTACTTC CASSRLAAQETQYF
- 16 TRBJ2-3 TRBV3-1 - TGTGCCAGCAGCCAAGACTTGGGGGGATGCACAGATACGCAGTATTTT CASSQDLGGCTDTQYF
many 16 TRBJ2-7 TRBV28 TRBD2 TGTGCCAGCACCAAGCCGGGACTAGCGGGAGCTAACGAGCAGTACTTC CASTKPGLAGANEQYF
- 14 TRBJ2-3 TRBV3-1 TRBD1 TGTGCCAGCAGCCAGTGGACAGGGACAGATACGCAGTATTTT CASSQWTGTDTQYF
few 16 TRBJ2-5 TRBV7-9 TRBD2 TGTGCCAGCACACAAAGCGGGAGGGTGGGCCAAGAGACCCAGTACTTC CASTQSGRVGQETQYF
few 16 TRBJ2-1 TRBV14 TRBD1 TGTGCCAGCAGCCAGAGCCTTGGACAGGGGTCTAATGAGCAGTTCTTC CASSQSLGQGSNEQFF
few 14 TRBJ1-4 TRBV15 - TGTGCCACCAGCAGAGACACCGGTGGGGAAAAACTGTTTTTT CATSRDTGGEKLFF
- 16 TRBJ2-5 TRBV5-5 - TGTGCCAGCAGCTTGGTGGGGAATTCGGGTGGGGAGACCCAGTACTTC CASSLVGNSGGETQYF
- 15 TRBJ2-1 TRBV6-2/TRBV6-3 - TGTGCCAGCAGTTACGGTGGCCCTCGGGGGAATGAGCAGTTCTTC CASSYGGPRGNEQFF
- 16 TRBJ2-1 TRBV29-1 TRBD2 TGCAGCGTTGGGACTAGCGGGAGAACCTCCTACAATGAGCAGTTCTTC CSVGTSGRTSYNEQFF
few 15 TRBJ2-4 TRBV6-5 TRBD1 TGTGCCAGCAGTTACAGACGGACAGGGGAAAACATTCAGTACTTC CASSYRRTGENIQYF
few 15 TRBJ2-2 TRBV5-5 - TGTGCCAGCAGCTTGGGTTTCCGTAACACCGGGGAGCTGTTTTTT CASSLGFRNTGELFF
few 14 TRBJ2-3 TRBV20-1 TRBD2 TGCAGTGCTCCAGCGGGAGGCAACACAGATACGCAGTATTTT CSAPAGGNTDTQYF
- 13 TRBJ1-1 TRBV2 - TGTGCCAGCAGTGAAGCGCATGCGGAGAAGGCTTTCTTT CASSEAHAEKAFF
few 12 TRBJ2-7 TRBV7-2 TRBD1 TGTGCCAGCAGGGGGACAGCATCTGAGCAGTACTTC CASRGTASEQYF
few 16 TRBJ2-7 TRBV20-1 - TGCAGTGCTAGAGATCGGAAAAGAGACATCTACTACGAGCAGTACTTC CSARDRKRDIYYEQYF
- 11 TRBJ2-7 TRBV10-3 - TGTGCCACCGCAGGTTCCTACGAGCAGTACTTC CATAGSYEQYF
many 12 TRBJ2-1 TRBV6-2/TRBV6-3 - TGTGCCAGCAGTTTGGTCTACAATGAGCAGTTCTTC CASSLVYNEQFF
- 17 TRBJ2-7 TRBV20-1 TRBD2 TGCAGTGCTACGGCGATACTCAGGACTAGCGGGAACTACGAGCAGTACTTC CSATAILRTSGNYEQYF
few 16 TRBJ2-5 TRBV5-8 TRBD2 TGTGCCAGCAGTCTATCTAGCGGGAGGGCCCTTCAGACCCAGTACTTC CASSLSSGRALQTQYF